This record concerns one T cell receptor (beta chain) sequence. This clonotype was picked up many times. No antigen is known for it. Per-base quality was not reported, and no clone a single base away is much larger than it. Ophthalmopathy patients had moderately to severely active disease, with a Clinical Activity Score of 3 or more, a NOSPECS grade of 4 or more, and a disease duration of less than 3 months. Any patient with an uncontrolled infection, another autoimmune disease, pregnancy or lactation was excluded. Diagnoses relied on clinical symptoms, serum thyroxine and TRAb, thyroid ultrasound and orbital computed tomography. Ficoll-Paque density gradient centrifugation was used to isolate PBMCs from 9.5 to 10 ml of fresh peripheral blood. Total RNA was extracted with Trizol reagent, and quality was checked on an Agilent 2100 Bioanalyzer. This sample was taken from a study of T cells in Graves' hyperthyroidism and ophthalmopathy (dated by TCRdb to between 2019 and 2020). Broadly, across the study: Peripheral blood samples were taken at initial diagnosis, before any treatment was given. The paper describes TCR Vbeta CDR3 sequencing of around 130 peripheral blood samples, made up of 43 ophthalmopathy patients, roughly 80 hyperthyroidism patients and some 17 progressor patients. Whether ophthalmopathy could be predicted prospectively was tested in an independent validation cohort made up of roughly 19 hyperthyroidism patients plus 17 patients who later progressed to ophthalmopathy. In six Graves' hyperthyroidism patients, the study also compared T-cell repertoires from thyroid tissue with T-cell repertoires from blood. For training and testing, the 100 or so patients in the discovery cohort were randomly divided in a 7:3 ratio. To identify TCR V-J signatures that set the groups apart, the researchers used a discovery cohort of 100 patients, made up of some 41 with Graves' ophthalmopathy and about 60 with stable Graves' hyperthyroidism. After sampling, hyperthyroidism patients received methimazole starting at 30 mg daily, and ophthalmopathy patients received high-dose intravenous methylprednisolone.

From cysteine to phenylalanine, the CDR3 is 13 amino acids long. The kept DNA is CDR3 alone, 39 bases in frame from the first base. From a lookup of the germline V gene, CDR1 and CDR2 are MDHEN and SYDVKM. Ends trimmed: V by 3 bases, J by 5 bases; bases unmatched to a gene: 4. TCR beta CDR3 regions were amplified from RNA transcripts. The first round of RT-PCR for the TCR CDR3 was performed with the HTBI primer set and the Qiagen OneStep RT-PCR kit. Libraries were constructed in a second round of multiplex PCR, after which size selection and purification were performed. Libraries were sequenced paired-end with 100 bp reads on an Illumina HiSeq2000. In the source study's methods: SOAPnuke was used to process the raw data, removing reads that contained adapters or uncalled bases, had a mean Phred below 15, or lacked an exact match to the constant primer or identifier. COPE v1.2.5 was used to merge high-quality paired reads, and clonotypes were defined as unique nucleotide sequences. MiTCR v1.1 was used to align clonotypes to the IMGT TRBV, TRBD and TRBJ reference segments. Analysis was restricted to V-J combinations with a frequency above 0.0001, which covered roughly 99% of repertoires. The TCS score was defined as the ratio of F50 (clonal expansion) to E x V (chaos), calculated using BLOSUM62-based TCRdist between CDR3 peptides within each V-J. Welch's t-statistics and random forest reduced fewer than 600 V-J features to about 13, which were used in a naive Bayes classifier (R e1071). The Morisita-Horn index was used to measure how similar the thyroid and blood repertoires were. TCRdb handled the public reads itself, with Q25 trimming in fastp and clone calling in MiXCR, and kept productive beta chains. Rows matching on CDR3 protein sequence are summarized as one entry with the most common DNA and genes. The V and J calls come from TCRdb's annotation, not from the publication. The sample table lists approximately 610,000 distinct CDR3 sequences, roughly 15% of them with a count of one. Together, the top ten hold around 4.5% of the sample.

Overall results and qualifications from the work: Sample size was not statistically predetermined, and investigators were not blinded to group allocation. In cross-validation, a model built on a 13 V-J signature told ophthalmopathy apart from stable hyperthyroidism with less than 90% sensitivity and approximately 81% specificity, and in testing the same model reached 80%/75%. In validation, the model predicted progression to ophthalmopathy a median of 6.5 months before onset, with roughly 70% sensitivity and 72.22% specificity. Blood samples also contained most of the expanded thyroid clonotypes (frequency above 0.001), which suggests that blood repertoires may reflect thyroid immune responses.

The rearranged segments are TRBV28 and TRBJ2-7; 7 middle bases align to TRBD1. The sequencing sample was made of blood. The source of this sequence is a middle-aged woman with Graves' ophthalmopathy. The CDR3 region reads CASSFVRGHEQYF. The DNA sequence is as follows: TGTGCCAGCAGTTTCGTAAGGGGGCACGAGCAGTACTTC.